The 16 T cell receptor beta chains listed next were all sequenced from one sample in a study of blood T cell repertoires in COVID-19. Profiled with immunoSEQ multiplex PCR; TCRdb holds only in-frame clones, not every one. The repertoire includes 140,000 to 150,000 clones, about 83% of them detected once, and 16% sits in the top ten. Material: peripheral blood. Source of these receptors: a man in his fifties with acute or convalescent COVID-19.

The chain recombines TRBV6-1 with TRBJ2-5; no clear D gene. Germline V gene sequence: CDR1 MNHNS, CDR2 SASEGT. This CDR3 has 12 residues. V was clipped by 1 base and J by 4 bases, with 4 bases between them. DNA of the CDR3: TGTGCCAGCAGTGAAGTCGGAGAGACCCAGTACTTC. Translated: CASSEVGETQYF.

The chain recombines TRBV7-9 with TRBJ1-1, with 11 bases identical to TRBD1. Trimming cost V 5 bases and J 4 bases; bases outside gene matches: 6. The CDR3 is 15 amino acids. Germline loops: CDR1 SEHNR, CDR2 FQNEAQ (reference sequence). Here the CDR3 DNA reads TGTGCCAGCAGCACGGGACAGGGGGTCGTCACTGAAGCTTTCTTT. Translating it yields CASSTGQGVVTEAFF.

This chain joins TRBV5-6 and TRBJ2-7; 8 bases align to TRBD1. Germline lookup yields CDR1 SGHDT and CDR2 YYEEEE. V was pared by 4 bases and J by 7 bases, with 16 bases of the junction left unmatched. The CDR3 runs 16 residues. The CDR3 spells CASSAVQGAHWQEQYV. The CDR3 nucleotides read TGTGCCAGCAGCGCGGTCCAGGGGGCTCATTGGCAAGAGCAGTACGTC.

CDR3 amino acids: CSASLPLQGEKTQYF. CDR3 bases: TGCAGTGCTAGTCTCCCTCTTCAGGGGGAGAAGACCCAGTACTTC. The chain combines TRBV20-1 with TRBJ2-5, with 7 bases matching TRBD1. The CDR3 runs 15 residues. Trimming cost V 3 bases and J 6 bases; bases outside gene matches: 13. Germline V gene sequence: CDR1 DFQATT, CDR2 SNEGSKA (reference sequence).

The J gene is TRBJ2-3, the V gene TRBV5-1; 7 positions match TRBD2. The CDR3 has 14 amino acids. CDR1 SGHRS and CDR2 YFSETQ come from the germline V gene. J gave up 2 bases and V 2 bases, and 2 bases lay outside the gene matches. CDR3 sequence: CASSFGLDTDTQYF. The DNA for the CDR3 is TGCGCCAGCAGCTTCGGACTAGACACAGATACGCAGTATTTT.

This clone was seen a handful of times. V and J are TRBV7-2 and TRBJ1-6; the match to TRBD1 covers 11 bases. After removal of 3 bases from V and 0 bases from J, the junction contained 1 base not matched to a gene. The CDR3 runs to 17 residues. Germline lookup yields CDR1 SGHTA and CDR2 FQGNSA. CDR3 loop: CASSLDRGLSYNSPLHF. In DNA, the CDR3 is TGTGCCAGCAGCTTGGACAGGGGGCTCTCCTATAATTCACCCCTCCACTTT.

This chain connects TRBV5-1 to TRBJ1-4; TRBD1 might be the D (6 bases). With 0 bases removed from V and 7 bases from J, the gap between germline ends came to 13 bases. The CDR3 loop spans 15 amino acids. From germline, CDR1 is SGHRS and CDR2 YFSETQ. CDR3 sequence reads: CASSLGHRAGEKLFF. CDR3 nucleotide sequence: TGCGCCAGCAGCTTGGGCCACAGGGCGGGTGAAAAACTGTTTTTT.

This chain joins TRBV3-1 (or the pseudogene TRBV3-2) and TRBJ1-2, with D possibly TRBD1 on 5 matching bases. The CDR3 covers 14 residues. CDR1 LGHDT and CDR2 YNNKEL come from the germline V gene (reference sequence). V was shortened by 0 bases and J by 5 bases, with 10 bases between the two germline ends. CDR3 in amino acids: CASSQDRVGYGYTF. The CDR3 bases are TGTGCCAGCAGCCAAGACAGGGTAGGATATGGCTACACCTTC.

In nucleotides, the CDR3 is TGTGCCAGCAGTTCCCCAGGACTAGCGAGCACAGATACGCAGTATTTT. Amino acid sequence: CASSSPGLASTDTQYF. The chain has TRBV28 and TRBJ2-3, with TRBD2 matching 9 bases. Germline CDR1 MDHEN, CDR2 SYDVKM. The ends lost 4 bases at V and 0 bases at J; junction bases unmatched: 5. The CDR3 consists of 16 residues.

In its sample, this clone was seen a few times. This chain joins TRBV11-2 and TRBJ2-7; 9 nucleotides agree with TRBD1. This CDR3 region has 13 residues. Losses at the gene ends were 5 bases for V and 6 bases for J; bases not matched to a gene: 5. CDR1 is SGHAT and CDR2 is FQNNGV in the germline V gene. CDR3 sequence: CASSEQGAGEQYV. The CDR3 DNA reads as TGTGCCAGCAGCGAACAGGGGGCCGGCGAGCAGTACGTC.

This clone has just a few counts. This chain joins TRBV19 and TRBJ1-3, with TRBD1 identical over 9 bases. The junction had 9 bases not matched to a gene; V was cut back by 5 bases and J by 7 bases. Germline V gene lookup returns CDR1 LNHDA and CDR2 SQIVND (reference sequence). The CDR3 is made up of 15 amino acids. Here the CDR3 DNA reads TGTGCCAGTAGTTTAACCGGGACAGGGTGGAACACCATATATTTT. Amino acids: CASSLTGTGWNTIYF. Supplemented by reference TRBV19 and TRBJ1-3, the full variable domain reads DGGITQSPKYLFRKEGQNVTLSCEQNLNHDAMYWYRQDPGQGLRLIYYSQIVNDFQKGDIAEGYSVSREKKESFPLTVTSAQKNPTAFYLCASSLTGTGWNTIYFGEGSWLTVV.

The genes are TRBV5-4 and TRBJ2-5, with D perhaps matching TRBD2 (7 bases). Trimming took off 4 bases at V and 3 bases at J, with 16 bases between the two ends. The CDR3 length is 15 residues. Germline V lookup: CDR1 SGHNT, CDR2 YYREEE (reference sequence). CDR3 DNA sequence: TGTGCCAGCAGCAGGGGGGGTCCGGGGGAAGAGACCCAGTACTTC. This encodes CASSRGGPGEETQYF.

This clone has only a few counts. The gene calls are TRBV5-1 and TRBJ1-1; 9 bases are a match to TRBD1. The J segment lost 6 bases and the V segment lost 5 bases, leaving 8 bases of the junction unmatched. The CDR3 is made up of 14 amino acids. From germline, CDR1 is SGHRS and CDR2 YFSETQ. The CDR3, as DNA: TGCGCCAGCAGTCCACAGGGGGCTCAATCTGAAGCTTTCTTT. This gives the protein CASSPQGAQSEAFF.

The chain is built from TRBV5-1 and TRBJ1-3; D unresolved. Germline values: CDR1 SGHRS, CDR2 YFSETQ. The V end was cut by 0 bases, the J end by 6 bases, with 10 bases between. This CDR3 comprises 14 residues. CDR3 sequence (DNA): TGCGCCAGCAGCTTGGGAGGGTTTGCAAACACCATATATTTT. The encoded protein is CASSLGGFANTIYF.

The chain couples TRBV30 to TRBJ2-2, with 9 bases that match TRBD1. CDR1 GTSNPN and CDR2 SVGIG come from the germline V gene (reference sequence). The CDR3 has 16 amino acids. V was pared by 2 bases and J by 7 bases, with 11 bases of the junction left unmatched. The CDR3 region is CAWSWDRVEVSGELFF. As DNA, the CDR3 is TGTGCCTGGAGTTGGGACAGGGTTGAAGTGAGCGGGGAGCTGTTTTTT.

V is TRBV27 and J is TRBJ1-2; TRBD1 matches at 8 bases. Germline loops: CDR1 MNHEY, CDR2 SMNVEV (reference sequence). V gave up 5 bases and J gave up 7 bases; unmatched junction bases: 9. CDR3 size: 14 residues. The CDR3 nucleotides are TGTGCCAGCAGTCCCGGACAGGGCAGGAGTGGCTACACCTTC. Translated: CASSPGQGRSGYTF.